These 15 T cell receptor beta chains were all obtained from the same sample, sequenced in a study of blood T cell repertoires in COVID-19. Using immunoSEQ multiplex PCR, the repertoire was profiled, and TCRdb retains in-frame clones only, with some absent. The sample lists about 160,000 clones, 75% to 85% occurring once. Sequencing was performed on PBMCs or T cells enriched from blood (not recorded which). These TCRs come from a woman in her sixties who had recovered from COVID-19.

The V and J genes are TRBV10-3 and TRBJ2-7, with 7 positions matching TRBD1. V was pared by 0 bases and J by 3 bases, with 8 bases of the junction left unmatched. This CDR3 is 16 amino acids long. The germline gives CDR1 ENHRY, CDR2 SYGVKD. The CDR3 sequence: CAISESVMNRGYEQYF. CDR3 nucleotide sequence: TGTGCCATCAGTGAGTCAGTAATGAACAGGGGCTACGAGCAGTACTTC.

This rearrangement joins TRBV5-6 to TRBJ2-3; 11 bases align to TRBD2. CDR3 length equals 15 residues. V shed 5 bases and J 4 bases; nucleotides not matched to a gene: 6. The germline V gene encodes CDR1 SGHDT and CDR2 YYEEEE. CDR3 nucleotide sequence: TGTGCCAGCAGAGTTAGCGGGGGGGCCGCAGATACGCAGTATTTT. This encodes CASRVSGGAADTQYF.

The chain employs TRBV5-1 and TRBJ2-3; 8 bases are a match to TRBD2. Germline V gives CDR1 SGHRS, CDR2 YFSETQ. CDR3 size: 16 residues. The V segment lost 3 bases and the J segment 0 bases; nucleotides outside the gene matches: 6. The CDR3 DNA follows: TGCGCCAGCAGCTCGACTAGCGACCCTAGCACAGATACGCAGTATTTT. It encodes CASSSTSDPSTDTQYF.

V and J are TRBV10-1 and TRBJ1-6; no firm D call. Germline V lookup: CDR1 WNHNN, CDR2 SYGVQD (reference sequence). The V end was cut by 1 base, the J end by 5 bases, with 18 bases between. This CDR3 comprises 18 residues. In DNA form, the CDR3 reads TGCGCCAGCAGTGAGTGGAGAATGGAGGTAAAGAATAATTCACCCCTCCACTTT. As protein: CASSEWRMEVKNNSPLHF.

The rearrangement uses TRBV30 and TRBJ1-1; TRBD1 matches 9 bases. Trimming took 0 bases from V and 2 from J; bases not matched to a gene: 4. Germline V gives CDR1 GTSNPN, CDR2 SVGIG (reference sequence). The CDR3 contains 15 residues. The CDR3 bases are TGTGCCTGGAGTGTCCGGGACAGGGTTAACACTGAAGCTTTCTTT. This translates into CAWSVRDRVNTEAFF.

The V gene is TRBV11-3, the J gene TRBJ2-5, with D possibly matching TRBD1 (7 bases). Germline V gene sequence: CDR1 SGHNT, CDR2 YENEEA. The ends were cut back, 5 bases at V and 4 bases at J, with 17 bases in the middle. This CDR3 has 15 amino acids. This CDR3 is CASSGGAGGSETQYF. The DNA for the CDR3 is TGTGCCAGCAGCGGAGGGGCAGGGGGGTCAGAGACCCAGTACTTC. The full variable domain, completed using reference TRBV11-3 and TRBJ2-5, is EAGVVQSPRYKIIEKKQPVAFWCNPISGHNTLYWYLQNLGQGPELLIRYENEEAVDDSQLPKDRFSAERLKGVDSTLKIQPAELGDSAVYLCASSGGAGGSETQYFGPGTRLLVL.

This chain links TRBV19 with TRBJ1-1; D is unresolved. CDR3 size: 13 residues. Germline values: CDR1 LNHDA, CDR2 SQIVND (reference sequence). The V and J ends lost 1 base and 3 bases respectively, with 6 bases between them. As DNA, the CDR3 is TGTGCCAGTAGTATAGTCGACTACACTGAAGCTTTCTTT. Its translation is CASSIVDYTEAFF.

The J gene is TRBJ1-2, the V gene TRBV18, with D tentatively TRBD1 (5 bases). V was pared by 2 bases and J by 0 bases, with 7 bases between. The V gene's germline CDR1 is KGHSH and CDR2 LQKENI. The CDR3 loop spans 14 amino acids. The CDR3 DNA reads as TGTGCCAGCTCACCAACAGGATCTAACTATGGCTACACCTTC. This codes for CASSPTGSNYGYTF.

The chain uses TRBV18 and TRBJ2-1; TRBD2 agrees at 9 bases. CDR3 size: 16 residues. V dropped 0 bases and J dropped 7; count of bases not matched to a gene: 7. CDR1 and CDR2 from the germline V gene are KGHSH and LQKENI. In DNA, the CDR3 is TGTGCCAGCTCACCACCGGGGCTAGCGGGATGGAATGAGCAGTTCTTC. This encodes CASSPPGLAGWNEQFF.

This clone was seen a handful of times. This chain links TRBV6-4 with TRBJ1-1, with D perhaps matching TRBD1 (6 bases). V gave up 6 bases and J gave up 1 base, with 12 bases separating them. This CDR3 region has 14 residues. Germline CDR1 and CDR2: MRHNA and SNTAGT. The CDR3 coding sequence is TGTGCCAGCAGGGATCGGGACAAGAACACTGAAGCTTTCTTT. Amino acid sequence: CASRDRDKNTEAFF.

The sample holds a few counts of this clone. The chain couples TRBV9 to TRBJ1-4; 7 bases are shared with TRBD1. The length of the CDR3 is 15 residues. V gave up 3 bases and J gave up 7 bases; unmatched junction bases: 9. Germline V gene lookup returns CDR1 SGDLS and CDR2 YYNGEE. In nucleotides, the CDR3 is TGTGCCAGCAGCGCGACGGGAGGGGGCAGTGAAAAACTGTTTTTT. This codes for CASSATGGGSEKLFF.

In its sample, this clone was seen a few times. CDR3 region: CASSLGGRGPTNEQFF. DNA for the CDR3: TGTGCCAGCAGTTTGGGGGGGCGGGGGCCGACGAATGAGCAGTTCTTC. The V call is TRBV27, the J call TRBJ2-1; perhaps TRBD2 as D (7 bases). The V and J ends lost 3 bases and 7 bases respectively, with 19 bases between them. Germline CDR1 and CDR2: MNHEY and SMNVEV (reference sequence). CDR3 length: 16 amino acids.

Here the CDR3 reads CASSENPGTGNTEAFF. The CDR3 DNA is TGTGCCAGCAGTGAAAATCCGGGGACAGGGAACACTGAAGCTTTCTTT. This chain joins TRBV6-1 and TRBJ1-1, with 8 nucleotides matching TRBD1. J lost 1 base, V lost 2 bases, and 6 bases had no gene match. The CDR3 runs 16 residues. Per the germline V gene, CDR1 is MNHNS and CDR2 is SASEGT.

The V gene is TRBV11-2, the J gene TRBJ2-4; D unresolved. This CDR3 contains 15 residues. Trimming left V 5 bases short and J 0 bases short, with 11 bases between. Germline loops: CDR1 SGHAT, CDR2 FQNNGV. In DNA, the CDR3 is TGTGCCAGCAGCCCTGTAACTGGAGCCAAAAACATTCAGTACTTC. Translated: CASSPVTGAKNIQYF.

This clone is a singleton in its sample. This CDR3 is CAWRHPGTGYFYEQYF. In DNA, the CDR3 is TGTGCCTGGAGGCATCCGGGGACAGGGTACTTCTACGAGCAGTACTTC. The chain links TRBV30 to TRBJ2-7; TRBD1 aligns across 9 bases. Trimming removed 3 bases from V and 3 bases from J; junction bases left unmatched: 12. The CDR3 extends over 16 amino acids. Looked up from germline, CDR1 is GTSNPN and CDR2 is SVGIG (reference sequence).